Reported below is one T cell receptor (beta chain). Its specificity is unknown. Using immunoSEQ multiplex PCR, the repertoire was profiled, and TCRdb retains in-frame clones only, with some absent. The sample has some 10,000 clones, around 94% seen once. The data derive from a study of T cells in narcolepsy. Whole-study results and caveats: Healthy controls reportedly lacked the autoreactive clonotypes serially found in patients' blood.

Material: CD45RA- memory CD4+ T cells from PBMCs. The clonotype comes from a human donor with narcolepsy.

This CDR3 reads CASSLAGRVGDTEAFF. DNA for the CDR3: TGTGCCAGCAGCTTAGCAGGAAGGGTGGGGGACACTGAAGCTTTCTTT. The rearrangement links TRBV7-9 to TRBJ1-1; perhaps TRBD1 as D (5 bases). The ends were cut back, 0 bases at V and 3 bases at J, with 14 bases in the middle. The CDR3 covers 16 residues. In germline, CDR1 is SEHNR, CDR2 FQNEAQ (reference sequence).